These 10 T cell receptor beta chains share one sample of origin, sequenced in a study of blood T cell repertoires in COVID-19. Here immunoSEQ multiplex PCR was the method, and the copy in TCRdb shows in-frame clones only, minus some. The sample carries 55,000 to 65,000 clones, about 91% recorded once. Source material: peripheral blood. The origin of the receptors is a man in his fifties or sixties with acute or convalescent COVID-19.

J is TRBJ1-1 and V is TRBV7-9; D is ambiguous. CDR3 length equals 13 residues. V gave up 1 base and J gave up 1 base, with 4 bases separating them. CDR1 is SEHNR and CDR2 is FQNEAQ in the germline V gene (reference sequence). DNA of the CDR3: TGTGCCAGCAGCTTAGTCGGGAACACTGAAGCTTTCTTT. The encoded protein is CASSLVGNTEAFF.

V gene TRBV30 combines with J gene TRBJ2-3; weak D call: TRBD1 (6 bases). This CDR3 has 15 amino acids. CDR1 and CDR2 from the germline V gene are GTSNPN and SVGIG (reference sequence). The V and J ends lost 2 bases and 0 bases respectively, with 12 bases between them. DNA of the CDR3: TGTGCCTGGAGTCAGGGGTTCGGCAGCACAGATACGCAGTATTTT. It translates to CAWSQGFGSTDTQYF.

The chain recombines TRBV19 with TRBJ1-6, with D perhaps matching TRBD1 (5 bases). The CDR3 totals 15 residues. V lost 1 base and J lost 4, with 8 bases in between. Looked up from germline, CDR1 is LNHDA and CDR2 is SQIVND (reference sequence). The CDR3 here is CASSIVAGYNSPLHF. CDR3 nucleotide sequence: TGTGCCAGTAGTATAGTAGCAGGGTATAATTCACCCCTCCACTTT.

This clone was counted between two and nine times. This chain links TRBV12-3 or TRBV12-4 with TRBJ1-1; D is ambiguous. CDR3 length: 13 amino acids. V lost 5 bases and J 1 base, leaving 8 bases between the germline ends. CDR3 DNA: TGTGCCAGCAGTGCCGAGAAGAACACTGAAGCTTTCTTT. It translates to CASSAEKNTEAFF.

The chain uses TRBV7-8 and TRBJ1-4; D is perhaps TRBD1 (6 bases). Between the trimmed V and J ends, which lost 5 bases and 7 bases, there was a span of 14 bases. This CDR3 spans 14 amino acids. Germline assignment: CDR1 SGHVS and CDR2 FQNEAQ. The CDR3: CASSQAGTPEKLFF. CDR3 sequence (DNA): TGTGCCAGCAGCCAGGCAGGGACACCTGAAAAACTGTTTTTT.

As concerns this clone: At one of its ends the junction is not consistent with the germline gene, which may arise from a read error. The genes are TRBV5-1 and TRBJ2-7; TRBD2 matches 10 bases. Per germline, CDR1 SGHRS and CDR2 YFSETQ. CDR3 length: 17 amino acids. Here the CDR3 reads CASSLRAAGGPSDEQYF. The CDR3 DNA follows: TGCGCCAGCAGCTTGAGGGCAGCGGGAGGGCCCTCCGACGAGCAGTACTTC.

The CDR3 DNA reads TGTGCCAGCAGTGAGTGGGACAGGTACAATGAGCAGTTCTTC. It codes for CASSEWDRYNEQFF. V usage is TRBV6-1 and J usage is TRBJ2-1, with 8 bases identical to TRBD1. V was pared by 3 bases and J by 4 bases, with 2 bases of the junction left unmatched. There are 14 residues in the CDR3. CDR1 and CDR2 from the germline V gene are MNHNS and SASEGT.

V usage is TRBV27 and J usage is TRBJ1-5; D perhaps matches TRBD1 (5 bases). The V gene's germline CDR1 is MNHEY and CDR2 SMNVEV (reference sequence). The CDR3 length is 16 residues. V was shortened by 5 bases and J by 2 bases, with 16 bases between the two germline ends. The CDR3 protein is CASSLYRSRGNQPQHF. DNA for the CDR3: TGTGCCAGCAGTCTATACAGGAGTCGAGGCAATCAGCCCCAGCATTTT.

The sample holds a few counts of this clone. The J gene is TRBJ2-3, the V gene TRBV19; 10 bases are shared with TRBD1. With V trimmed by 6 bases and J by 5 bases, 11 bases remained unmatched. There are 16 residues in the CDR3. CDR1 and CDR2 from the germline V gene are LNHDA and SQIVND (reference sequence). The CDR3 spells CASSSMDRGVRDTQYF. The CDR3 DNA reads as TGTGCCAGTAGCTCTATGGACAGGGGGGTTCGAGATACGCAGTATTTT.

The V gene is TRBV4-3, the J gene TRBJ1-5; 9 nucleotides agree with TRBD1. CDR1 and CDR2 (germline): LGHNA, YSLEER. This CDR3 is 14 amino acids long. V lost 2 bases, J lost 6 bases, and 2 bases stayed unmatched. Here the CDR3 reads CASSQRTGAQPQHF. In nucleotides, the CDR3 is TGCGCCAGCAGCCAACGGACAGGGGCTCAGCCCCAGCATTTT.